The clone carrying this TCR beta chain occurred many times. Unique molecular identifiers were incorporated into the prepared TCRbeta library. Via MiXCR, TCRdb re-called the PCR reads, giving one row per CDR3 protein. Of 300,000 to 400,000 distinct CDR3 sequences listed, approximately 12% were seen once; the top ten hold 4.3%. This sample was included in a study of T-cell reconstitution after alpha-beta-depleted transplantation in children. Trimming removed 4 bases from V and 3 bases from J, with 10 bases in between. CDR3 length: 13 amino acids. In germline, CDR1 is SGHKS, CDR2 YYEKEE (reference sequence).

The V call is TRBV5-5, the J call TRBJ1-2, with D possibly being TRBD1 (6 bases). The starting material was PBMCs, obtained from the stem cell graft. The clonotype originates from a human donor who donated a stem cell graft to a child with Fanconi anemia. The CDR3 region has the DNA TGTGCCAGCAGCCCCAGGGGTGACTATGGCTACACCTTC. Amino acids: CASSPRGDYGYTF.